This T cell receptor (beta chain) emerged from a study of OX40 agonist ivuxolimab in advanced cancers. V was pared by 0 bases and J by 0 bases, with 15 bases between. CDR1 is SGHTA and CDR2 is FQGNSA in the germline V gene. The CDR3 length is 18 residues. Sequencing used immunoSEQ multiplex PCR; TCRdb keeps in-frame clones, though not all of them. This sample carries some 50,000 clones, over 80% of them seen once, and the ten largest clones take less than 4%. The receptor was isolated from an adult with an advanced solid tumor such as melanoma, head and neck, liver or kidney cancer. The sequencing used CD4+ or CD8+ T cells sorted from blood, collected in a trial of the OX40 agonist ivuxolimab. The J gene is TRBJ1-5, the V gene TRBV7-2; no firm D call. The CDR3 DNA reads as TGTGCCAGCAGCTTAGCTGGGAGAAGGGCAGCTAGCAATCAGCCCCAGCATTTT. Translating gives CASSLAGRRAASNQPQHF.